This T cell receptor beta chain was retrieved from a study of response to subunit inactivated influenza vaccine. CDR3 length: 15 amino acids. Looked up from germline, CDR1 is ENHRY and CDR2 is SYGVKD. J lost 1 base, V lost 6 bases, and 3 bases had no gene match. Study-wide results and caveats: New T cells are recruited in small numbers by each seasonal influenza vaccination, according to the authors' suggestion.

Only a few counts were recorded for this clonotype. Its antigen remains unknown. TCRdb reanalysed the RT-PCR reads using MiXCR and keeps one entry per CDR3 protein. The sample has 650,000 to 850,000 distinct CDR3 sequences, approximately 14% seen once. This sequence originates from a man aged 50-59 years who received an inactivated influenza vaccine. Source: PBMCs from blood, taken approximately 15 days before vaccination. The J gene is TRBJ2-3, the V gene TRBV10-3, with 11 bases matching TRBD2. CDR3 nucleotides: TGTGCCATCAGGAAACTAGCGGGGGGCACAGATACGCAGTATTTT. This gives the protein CAIRKLAGGTDTQYF.